This TCR beta chain was recorded in a study of memory CD4+ T cells and cytomegalovirus serostatus. Study overall: This sample comes from healthy Belgian adults, fewer than ten CMV seropositive, 24 seronegative.

General study points: 67 of 164 known CMV-associated TCRbeta sequences appeared in CD4+ memory.

The sort gate was single viable CD3+CD4+CD8-CD45RO+ cells for memory CD4+ T cells. Comments on this clone: Its antigen is unidentified.

Assay used: immunoSEQ multiplex PCR; TCRdb lists only in-frame clones, some missing. Of tens of thousands of clones in the sample, around 77% were seen once. The CDR3 consists of 15 residues. The V segment lost 4 bases and the J segment 0 bases; nucleotides outside the gene matches: 5. Germline CDR1 is MGHRA and CDR2 is YSYEKL. Material: memory CD4+ T cells from blood. The receptor was derived from an adult in good health and CMV-seronegative. V is TRBV4-1 and J is TRBJ2-7; 8 nucleotides agree with TRBD2. This CDR3 reads CASSLTGTSSYEQYF. The DNA for the CDR3 is TGCGCCAGCAGCCTGACTGGGACTAGCTCCTACGAGCAGTACTTC.